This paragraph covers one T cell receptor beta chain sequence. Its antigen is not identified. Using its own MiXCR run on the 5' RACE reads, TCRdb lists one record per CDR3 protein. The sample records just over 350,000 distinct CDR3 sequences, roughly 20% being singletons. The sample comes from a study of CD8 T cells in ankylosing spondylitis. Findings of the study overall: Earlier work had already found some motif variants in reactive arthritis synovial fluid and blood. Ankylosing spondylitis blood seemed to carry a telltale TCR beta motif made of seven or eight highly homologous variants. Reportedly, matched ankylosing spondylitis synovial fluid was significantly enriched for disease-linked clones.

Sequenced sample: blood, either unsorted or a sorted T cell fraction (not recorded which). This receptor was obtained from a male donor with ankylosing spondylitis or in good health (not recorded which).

The CDR3 loop reads CSVGGIGSNEQFF. DNA of the CDR3: TGCAGCGTTGGGGGAATCGGGAGCAATGAGCAGTTCTTC. The chain recombines TRBV29-1 with TRBJ2-1, with a possible D match to TRBD2 (6 bases). Germline loops: CDR1 SQVTM, CDR2 ANQGSEA. This CDR3 spans 13 amino acids. Trimming pared 4 bases from V and 6 bases from J, leaving 13 bases between.